A single sample gave rise to the 3 T cell receptor beta chains below, sequenced in a study of CD8+ T cells in alopecia areata (dated by TCRdb to the late 2010s). The library came from the immunoSEQ multiplex PCR assay. RNA was extracted from all samples and reverse transcribed into cDNA as template for TCR sequencing. TCRdb stores this immuneACCESS table with in-frame sequences only. Part of the clones is absent; in the studies checked, under half of the shortfall reflects unresolved V genes, and no reason is known for the rest. The sample contains some 170,000 clones, 50% to 65% of them found a single time. 10% to 11% of the sample is in the top ten clones. According to the study, the label for this sample's time point signals: roughly 26 weeks on oral tofacitinib. The treatment or condition label, as the study defines it: oral pan-JAK inhibitor, 5-10 mg twice daily. The specimen was CD8+ T cells sorted from blood, collected at week 24, from a patient treated with tofacitinib. The origin of the receptors is a human donor with alopecia areata.

CDR3 DNA sequence: TGTGCCAGCAGGTCACAGGGGATGGATGGAGAGACCCAGTACTTC. Protein sequence: CASRSQGMDGETQYF. The chain is built from TRBV7-9 and TRBJ2-5, with 7 nucleotides matching TRBD1. CDR3 length: 15 residues. V lost 6 bases, J lost 4 bases, and 11 bases stayed unmatched. Germline lookup yields CDR1 SEHNR and CDR2 FQNEAQ (reference sequence).

Only a few counts were recorded for this clone. The chain carries TRBV6-6 and TRBJ2-7; 9 bases align to TRBD2. This CDR3 is 11 amino acids long. Germline trimming cut 8 bases from V and 9 bases from J; bases unmatched to any gene: 5. Germline values: CDR1 MNHNY, CDR2 SVGAGI (reference sequence). The CDR3 here is CASGGGGWQYF. CDR3 bases: TGTGCCAGCGGCGGGGGGGGTTGGCAGTACTTC.

This clone turned up a few times. The chain uses TRBV2 and TRBJ2-3; the D is unclear. With 3 bases removed from V and 2 bases from J, the gap between germline ends came to 6 bases. CDR3 length: 13 residues. Looked up from germline, CDR1 is SNHLY and CDR2 is FYNNEI. CDR3 region: CASSDRATDTQYF. The CDR3 DNA reads TGTGCCAGCAGTGACCGGGCCACAGATACGCAGTATTTT.